This is a list of T cell receptor beta chains from one sample in a study of CD8+ T cells in alopecia areata. The assay was immunoSEQ multiplex PCR, and TCRdb's table has in-frame clones only and misses some. The sample shows some 150,000 clones, around three fifths of them seen only once. The material sequenced was CD4+ T cells sorted from blood, taken at week 0. The receptors shown here come from a human donor with alopecia areata. CDR3s include the opening cysteine and the closing phenylalanine or tryptophan. D genes are given only for firm matches. A clone size is listed for some rows: how often the clone was seen (once, few, many), or a class if it is expanded.

J	V	size	D	CDR3	DNA
TRBJ1-1	TRBV27	NA	NA	CASSISRHQNTEAFF	TGTGCCAGCAGTATCTCCCGACACCAGAACACTGAAGCTTTCTTT
TRBJ2-6	TRBV27	NA	NA	CASSPRSRRSGANVLTF	TGTGCCAGCAGTCCCCGGTCCCGCCGCTCTGGGGCCAACGTCCTGACTTTC
TRBJ1-6	TRBV27	few	TRBD1	CASSLEGAPPWSPLHF	TGTGCCAGCAGTTTAGAGGGGGCGCCCCCTTGGTCACCCCTCCACTTT
TRBJ2-7	TRBV5-6	NA	NA	CASGPGGGYEQYF	TGTGCCAGCGGACCGGGTGGGGGATACGAGCAGTACTTC
TRBJ1-2	TRBV27	NA	TRBD1	CASSAHRGGYTF	TGTGCCAGCAGTGCGCACAGGGGTGGCTACACCTTC
TRBJ1-6	TRBV6-5	NA	NA	CASRATGFNSPLHF	TGTGCCAGCAGGGCTACGGGGTTTAATTCACCCCTCCACTTT
TRBJ1-5	TRBV7-2	NA	NA	CASSPRSGGNQPQHF	TGTGCCAGCAGCCCAAGGTCGGGGGGCAATCAGCCCCAGCATTTT
TRBJ2-5	TRBV7-2	NA	NA	CASSLAEQKETQYF	TGTGCCAGCAGCTTAGCTGAACAGAAAGAGACCCAGTACTTC
TRBJ1-1	TRBV29-1	NA	NA	CSVARGASEAFF	TGCAGCGTCGCCCGGGGTGCGTCTGAAGCTTTCTTT
TRBJ1-6	TRBV29-1	NA	NA	CSAQVGDSPLHF	TGCAGCGCCCAGGTGGGGGATTCACCCCTCCACTTT
TRBJ1-2	TRBV7-9	NA	NA	CASSLRTAHGYTF	TGTGCCAGCAGCTTACGGACAGCTCACGGCTACACCTTC
TRBJ2-1	TRBV7-8	NA	TRBD2	CASSLAGSGGPGSYNEQFF	TGTGCCAGCAGTCTCGCAGGTAGCGGGGGGCCCGGCTCCTACAATGAGCAGTTCTTC
TRBJ2-6	TRBV4-2	NA	NA	CASSQEGPGVGANVLTF	TGTGCCAGCAGCCAAGAAGGCCCGGGGGTTGGGGCCAACGTCCTGACTTTC
TRBJ2-5	TRBV19	NA	NA	CASSIVLRETQYF	TGTGCCAGTAGTATAGTCCTGCGAGAGACCCAGTACTTC
TRBJ2-1	TRBV7-9	few	NA	CASSWDNNEQFF	TGTGCCAGCAGCTGGGATAACAATGAGCAGTTCTTC
TRBJ1-1	TRBV30	few	NA	CAWSESSGRGRRAFF	TGTGCCTGGAGCGAAAGTTCGGGCAGGGGTCGCAGAGCTTTCTTT
TRBJ1-1	TRBV23-1	NA	TRBD1	CASTAIGTGMNTEAFF	TGCGCCAGCACGGCCATCGGGACAGGGATGAACACTGAAGCTTTCTTT
TRBJ2-7	TRBV11-2	NA	NA	CASSLALDSSAYEQYF	TGTGCCAGCAGCTTAGCCCTGGACTCGTCGGCCTACGAGCAGTACTTC
TRBJ1-1	TRBV6-1	NA	NA	CASSEQRGKVAFF	TGTGCCAGCAGTGAACAAAGAGGGAAGGTGGCTTTCTTT
TRBJ1-2	TRBV7-2	NA	TRBD1	CASSLQQGADGYTF	TGTGCCAGCAGCTTACAACAGGGGGCGGATGGCTACACCTTC
TRBJ2-5	TRBV7-2	few	NA	CASSLARETQYF	TGTGCCAGCAGCTTAGCTCGAGAGACCCAGTACTTC
TRBJ2-3	TRBV19	NA	NA	CASSTQDAHTDTQYF	TGTGCCAGTAGTACTCAGGACGCACACACAGATACGCAGTATTTT
TRBJ2-1	TRBV5-4	NA	NA	CASSQEGGGLDNEQFF	TGTGCCAGCAGTCAAGAGGGAGGGGGCCTCGACAATGAGCAGTTCTTC
TRBJ2-1	TRBV29-1	NA	NA	CSVGVQGAHYNEQFF	TGCAGCGTTGGGGTACAAGGGGCTCACTACAATGAGCAGTTCTTC
TRBJ2-5	TRBV7-9	few	TRBD2	CASSLGLAPEETQYF	TGTGCCAGCAGCTTAGGACTAGCTCCCGAAGAGACCCAGTACTTC
TRBJ2-5	TRBV7-9	NA	TRBD2	CASSYGTSGQETQYF	TGTGCCAGCAGCTACGGGACTAGCGGACAAGAGACCCAGTACTTC
TRBJ2-7	TRBV7-8	NA	NA	CASSLAPDRSWEQYF	TGTGCCAGCAGCTTAGCGCCTGACAGGTCTTGGGAGCAGTACTTC
TRBJ2-1	TRBV30	NA	NA	CAWSPQAANEQFF	TGTGCCTGGAGTCCCCAGGCAGCCAATGAGCAGTTCTTC
TRBJ1-1	TRBV5-1	NA	TRBD1	CASSYGQGANTEAFF	TGCGCCAGCAGCTACGGACAGGGGGCGAACACTGAAGCTTTCTTT
TRBJ2-1	TRBV18	NA	NA	CASSQWGNEQFF	TGTGCCAGCTCACAATGGGGAAATGAGCAGTTCTTC
TRBJ1-2	TRBV29-1	once	NA	CSVEENGGGYTF	TGCAGCGTTGAAGAAAATGGGGGTGGCTACACCTTC
TRBJ2-5	TRBV5-6	NA	NA	CASSLGRGLGQETQYF	TGTGCCAGCAGCTTGGGCCGCGGACTCGGGCAAGAGACCCAGTACTTC
TRBJ1-4	TRBV7-2	once	NA	CASSYQASSREKLFF	TGTGCCAGCTCATACCAGGCCTCATCGCGGGAAAAACTGTTTTTT
TRBJ2-3	TRBV6-5	few	NA	CASSLRGSTDTQYF	TGTGCCAGCAGCCTGAGGGGGAGCACAGATACGCAGTATTTT
TRBJ2-3	TRBV30	NA	NA	CAWSPRGITTDTQYF	TGTGCCTGGAGTCCCCGGGGGATCACCACAGATACGCAGTATTTT
TRBJ2-3	TRBV4-1	NA	NA	CASSTQIGGATDTQYF	TGCGCCAGCAGCACACAGATAGGGGGGGCCACAGATACGCAGTATTTT
TRBJ1-2	TRBV29-1	NA	NA	CSIGEGGYTF	TGCAGCATTGGGGAAGGGGGCTACACCTTC
TRBJ1-4	TRBV4-3	NA	NA	CASSQGPGQDEKLFF	TGCGCCAGCAGCCAGGGTCCGGGACAAGATGAAAAACTGTTTTTT
TRBJ2-2	TRBV2	NA	NA	CASRRGISGELFF	TGTGCCAGCCGTCGGGGGATCTCCGGGGAGCTGTTTTTT
TRBJ2-3	TRBV7-2	NA	NA	CASSRSFSTDTQYF	TGTGCCAGCAGCCGTAGTTTCAGCACAGATACGCAGTATTTT
TRBJ2-4	TRBV5-6	NA	NA	CASSLANIQYF	TGTGCCAGCAGCTTGGCCAACATTCAGTACTTC
TRBJ1-3	TRBV2	NA	NA	CASSEKDSSGNTIYF	TGTGCCAGCAGTGAAAAGGACAGCTCTGGAAACACCATATATTTT
TRBJ2-3	TRBV6-6	NA	NA	CASSSPGLALYTQYF	TGTGCCAGCAGTTCCCCGGGGCTAGCCCTATATACGCAGTATTTT